These 14 T cell receptor beta chains were sequenced from one sample in a study of shared clonotypes between healthy human individuals. Sequencing was performed with immunoSEQ multiplex PCR; in TCRdb, only in-frame clones are kept and a portion is missing. Of 2 million to 3 million clones in the sample, more than 85% were seen once. Sequences were obtained from naive CD4+ T cells from PBMCs. Subset in this sample: CD45RA+ positively selected. These TCRs come from a man between 18 and 35 years old in good health. Some clones in this sample may be carry-over from other donors' samples.

The chain employs TRBV7-7 and TRBJ2-5, with D possibly TRBD2 on 6 matching bases. V shed 5 bases and J shed 7 bases, with 17 bases lying between them. CDR1 is SSHAT, CDR2 FNYEAQ, per germline (reference sequence). The CDR3 loop spans 14 amino acids. CDR3 bases: TGTGCCAGCAGCCCCTCGCGGACCGGGGGGACCCAGTACTTC. Its translation: CASSPSRTGGTQYF.

The chain recombines TRBV4-2 with TRBJ2-5, with D possibly being TRBD1 (6 bases). Trimming removed 1 base from V and 2 bases from J, with 8 bases in between. Germline-derived CDR1 and CDR2 are LGHNA and YNFKEQ. CDR3 length equals 14 residues. CDR3 residues: CASSQGQEQETQYF. The CDR3, as DNA: TGTGCCAGCAGCCAAGGACAGGAACAAGAGACCCAGTACTTC.

The chain links TRBV18 to TRBJ2-5; the D gene is possibly TRBD1 (6 bases). Trimming pared 3 bases from V and 2 bases from J, leaving 10 bases between. The CDR3 has 14 amino acids. Germline-derived CDR1 and CDR2 are KGHSH and LQKENI. CDR3 in amino acids: CASSPLQGQETQYF. The CDR3 region has the DNA TGTGCCAGCTCACCCTTACAGGGACAAGAGACCCAGTACTTC.

The V gene is TRBV6-5, the J gene TRBJ1-4; the D gene is possibly TRBD1 (5 bases). The CDR3 contains 15 residues. V lost 0 bases and J 8 bases, leaving 13 bases between the germline ends. Germline CDR1 MNHEY, CDR2 SVGAGI. The CDR3 here is CASSYSWGAKEKLFF. Here the CDR3 DNA reads TGTGCCAGCAGTTACTCATGGGGCGCAAAGGAAAAACTGTTTTTT.

This chain links TRBV27 with TRBJ2-1, with 7 bases that match TRBD2. CDR1 and CDR2 from the germline V gene are MNHEY and SMNVEV (reference sequence). V gave up 8 bases and J gave up 2 bases; unmatched junction bases: 3. CDR3 length: 13 amino acids. CDR3 loop: CASAGAAYNEQFF. The CDR3 nucleotides are TGTGCCAGCGCGGGAGCGGCCTACAATGAGCAGTTCTTC.

A single count supports this clone. This chain joins TRBV19 and TRBJ2-7, with D perhaps matching TRBD1 (6 bases). Germline CDR1 reads LNHDA; CDR2 reads SQIVND (reference sequence). V gave up 4 bases and J gave up 4 bases, with 20 bases separating them. The CDR3 extends over 16 amino acids. The CDR3 bases are TGTGCCAGTAGTAAATCCCGGTCAGGGGCAATTTACGAGCAGTACTTC. The encoded protein is CASSKSRSGAIYEQYF.

The genes are TRBV5-1 and TRBJ2-1; 7 nucleotides line up with TRBD2. This CDR3 region has 17 residues. From germline, CDR1 is SGHRS and CDR2 YFSETQ. Trimming removed 0 bases from V and 9 bases from J; junction bases left unmatched: 15. The CDR3 bases are TGCGCCAGCAGCTTGGATCCCCAGTCGACTAGCTATATTGAGCAGTTCTTC. The encoded protein is CASSLDPQSTSYIEQFF.

This rearrangement joins TRBV6-5 to TRBJ1-2; weak D call: TRBD1 (6 bases). The CDR3 consists of 15 residues. V lost 6 bases and J 4 bases, leaving 18 bases between the germline ends. Germline CDR1 and CDR2: MNHEY and SVGAGI. The CDR3 is CASRLSLGQTYGYTF. The CDR3 nucleotides read TGTGCCAGCAGACTTTCCTTAGGACAGACCTATGGCTACACCTTC.

On this clone itself: At the DNA level, this CDR3 is encoded by other sequences in the same sample as well. The genes are TRBV7-3 and TRBJ1-1, with D maybe TRBD1 (5 bases). V shed 3 bases and J shed 5 bases, with 10 bases lying between them. This CDR3 is 13 amino acids long. Per the germline V gene, CDR1 is SGHTA and CDR2 is FQGTGA. The CDR3, as DNA: TGTGCCAGCAGCTTGGGGCGGGAGACTGAAGCTTTCTTT. Translation: CASSLGRETEAFF.

The chain carries TRBV28 and TRBJ1-4; a possible D gene is TRBD1 (5 bases). Germline V lookup: CDR1 MDHEN, CDR2 SYDVKM. The V gene lost 3 bases and the J gene lost 10 bases, with 15 bases spanning the gap. The CDR3 totals 14 residues. CDR3 amino acids: CASSLGGVGGKLFF. CDR3 DNA sequence: TGTGCCAGCAGTTTGGGAGGGGTAGGTGGAAAACTGTTTTTT. The whole variable domain, remainder taken from reference TRBV28 and TRBJ1-4, is DVKVTQSSRYLVKRTGEKVFLECVQDMDHENMFWYRQDPGLGLRLIYFSYDVKMKEKGDIPEGYSVSREKKERFSLILESASTNQTSMYLCASSLGGVGGKLFFGSGTQLSVL.

The chain carries TRBV5-1 and TRBJ2-5, with TRBD1 identical over 8 bases. CDR3 size: 16 residues. CDR1 and CDR2 from the germline V gene are SGHRS and YFSETQ. Trimming took 2 bases from V and 0 from J; bases not matched to a gene: 6. For the CDR3, the DNA is TGCGCCAGCAGCTTACGACAGGGGATAAACCAAGAGACCCAGTACTTC. It codes for CASSLRQGINQETQYF.

A word on this clone: This sample also contains other DNA sequences that code for the same CDR3. This chain uses TRBV2 with TRBJ1-5; no clear D gene. V was shortened by 6 bases and J by 0 bases, with 6 bases between the two germline ends. The germline V gene encodes CDR1 SNHLY and CDR2 FYNNEI. The CDR3 has 13 amino acids. CDR3 nucleotide sequence: TGTGCCAGCAGACGGGATAGCAATCAGCCCCAGCATTTT. It encodes CASRRDSNQPQHF.

The chain employs TRBV7-2 and TRBJ2-7, with TRBD2 matching 8 bases. Trimming took 3 bases from V and 6 from J; bases not matched to a gene: 7. Germline V gene data show CDR1 as SGHTA and CDR2 as FQGNSA. The CDR3 totals 14 residues. The DNA of the CDR3 is TGTGCCAGCAGCTTTCATATTAGCGGGGTCGAGCAGTACTTC. This codes for CASSFHISGVEQYF.

V usage is TRBV11-1 and J usage is TRBJ2-2; tentatively, D is TRBD1 (5 bases). Germline CDR1 and CDR2: SGHAT and FQDESV (reference sequence). V lost 2 bases and J 5 bases, leaving 15 bases between the germline ends. CDR3 length: 16 amino acids. The CDR3 sequence is CASSLPRTAGTGELFF. DNA for the CDR3: TGTGCCAGCAGCTTACCCCGCACAGCAGGGACCGGGGAGCTGTTTTTT. Full variable domain (outside the CDR3, taken from reference TRBV11-1 and TRBJ2-2): EAEVAQSPRYKITEKSQAVAFWCDPISGHATLYWYRQILGQGPELLVQFQDESVVDDSQLPKDRFSAERLKGVDSTLKIQPAELGDSAMYLCASSLPRTAGTGELFFGEGSRLTVL.